This is a list of T cell receptor beta chains from one sample in a study of beta chain features in type 1 diabetes. Profiled with immunoSEQ multiplex PCR; TCRdb holds only in-frame clones, not every one. The table has 250,000 or so clones, 25% to 30% seen once. Sequences were obtained from central memory CD4+ T cells from blood. The origin of the receptors is a man aged 25 to 40 in good health. Both conserved end residues are part of each CDR3. Each record gives: D gene, J gene, clone size, V gene, CDR3 protein, CDR3 DNA. D genes are given only for firm matches. Size values are once, few and many counts, or a class for expanded clones, and some rows have none.

D gene: TRBD1
J gene: TRBJ2-3
clone size: -
V gene: TRBV5-1
CDR3 protein: CASSLQGATDTQYF
CDR3 DNA: TGCGCCAGCAGCCTACAGGGGGCCACAGATACGCAGTATTTT

D gene: TRBD2
J gene: TRBJ2-7
clone size: many
V gene: TRBV15
CDR3 protein: CATSSIGRGFFDEQYF
CDR3 DNA: TGTGCCACCAGCTCTATTGGGAGGGGATTTTTCGACGAGCAGTACTTC

D gene: -
J gene: TRBJ2-7
clone size: -
V gene: TRBV5-1
CDR3 protein: CASSLSGQHYEQYF
CDR3 DNA: TGCGCCAGCAGCTTGTCGGGACAACACTACGAGCAGTACTTC

D gene: -
J gene: TRBJ2-7
clone size: many
V gene: TRBV30
CDR3 protein: CAWSGGKQYF
CDR3 DNA: TGTGCCTGGAGTGGGGGGAAGCAGTACTTC

D gene: -
J gene: TRBJ2-3
clone size: -
V gene: TRBV7-2
CDR3 protein: CASRRTDTQYF
CDR3 DNA: TGTGCCAGCAGGCGCACAGATACGCAGTATTTT

D gene: TRBD2
J gene: TRBJ2-1
clone size: -
V gene: TRBV14
CDR3 protein: CASSLGRLAGGPSLSYNEQFF
CDR3 DNA: TGTGCCAGCAGCCTCGGTCGACTAGCGGGAGGCCCATCTCTCTCCTACAATGAGCAGTTCTTC

D gene: TRBD2
J gene: TRBJ2-3
clone size: few
V gene: TRBV6-5
CDR3 protein: CASSPLAGGPSF
CDR3 DNA: TGTGCCAGCAGCCCACTAGCGGGAGGCCCAAGTTTT

D gene: TRBD2
J gene: TRBJ2-3
clone size: few
V gene: TRBV11-2
CDR3 protein: CASSARLAGGWGTDTQYF
CDR3 DNA: TGTGCCAGCAGCGCCCGACTAGCGGGAGGTTGGGGCACAGATACGCAGTATTTT

D gene: -
J gene: TRBJ2-4
clone size: -
V gene: TRBV6-1
CDR3 protein: CASSPRMIAKNIQYF
CDR3 DNA: TGTGCCAGCAGTCCGCGGATGATAGCCAAAAACATTCAGTACTTC

D gene: -
J gene: TRBJ2-6
clone size: -
V gene: TRBV18
CDR3 protein: CASSPATRGANVLTF
CDR3 DNA: TGTGCCAGCTCACCAGCGACCCGGGGGGCCAACGTCCTGACTTTC

D gene: -
J gene: TRBJ2-1
clone size: few
V gene: TRBV6-6
CDR3 protein: CASTQISTDNEQFF
CDR3 DNA: TGTGCCAGCACTCAAATCTCGACAGACAATGAGCAGTTCTTC

D gene: -
J gene: TRBJ2-7
clone size: -
V gene: TRBV6-1
CDR3 protein: CASRPGRTGNYEQYF
CDR3 DNA: TGTGCCAGTAGACCTGGAAGAACAGGCAACTACGAGCAGTACTTC

D gene: -
J gene: TRBJ2-5
clone size: many
V gene: TRBV5-1
CDR3 protein: CASSLYQETQYF
CDR3 DNA: TGCGCCAGCAGCCTGTACCAAGAGACCCAGTACTTC

D gene: TRBD2
J gene: TRBJ2-1
clone size: few
V gene: TRBV5-6
CDR3 protein: CASSSLAADSYNEQFF
CDR3 DNA: TGTGCCAGCAGCTCCCTAGCGGCCGACTCCTACAATGAGCAGTTCTTC

D gene: TRBD2
J gene: TRBJ2-5
clone size: -
V gene: TRBV9
CDR3 protein: CASSPGTSGIQETQYF
CDR3 DNA: TGTGCCAGCAGCCCTGGGACTAGCGGGATCCAAGAGACCCAGTACTTC

D gene: TRBD1
J gene: TRBJ1-1
clone size: -
V gene: TRBV30
CDR3 protein: CAWSGDGQAEAFF
CDR3 DNA: TGTGCCTGGAGTGGGGATGGACAGGCTGAAGCTTTCTTT

D gene: -
J gene: TRBJ2-5
clone size: -
V gene: TRBV11-2
CDR3 protein: CASSSEGTQYF
CDR3 DNA: TGTGCCAGCAGCTCAGAAGGGACCCAGTACTTC

D gene: -
J gene: TRBJ2-7
clone size: -
V gene: TRBV29-1
CDR3 protein: CSVAGRNSYEQYF
CDR3 DNA: TGCAGCGTTGCCGGGCGGAACTCCTACGAGCAGTACTTC

D gene: TRBD2
J gene: TRBJ2-2
clone size: few
V gene: TRBV29-1
CDR3 protein: CSVYGLAGGNTGELFF
CDR3 DNA: TGCAGCGTTTACGGTCTAGCGGGAGGGAACACCGGGGAGCTGTTTTTT

D gene: -
J gene: TRBJ1-2
clone size: -
V gene: TRBV30
CDR3 protein: CAWSDTGGYTF
CDR3 DNA: TGTGCCTGGAGTGACACTGGGGGCTACACCTTC

D gene: TRBD1
J gene: TRBJ2-5
clone size: few
V gene: TRBV7-2
CDR3 protein: CASSQGQGTGETQYF
CDR3 DNA: TGTGCCAGCAGCCAAGGACAGGGAACGGGAGAGACCCAGTACTTC

D gene: -
J gene: TRBJ2-7
clone size: -
V gene: TRBV5-1
CDR3 protein: CASRVGGGDYEQYF
CDR3 DNA: TGCGCCAGCAGGGTCGGAGGCGGTGACTACGAGCAGTACTTC

D gene: TRBD2
J gene: TRBJ2-1
clone size: -
V gene: TRBV7-9
CDR3 protein: CASSPKSGREGNEQFF
CDR3 DNA: TGTGCCAGCAGCCCAAAATCGGGGCGGGAGGGAAATGAGCAGTTCTTC

D gene: TRBD1
J gene: TRBJ1-6
clone size: -
V gene: TRBV5-6
CDR3 protein: CASSPPGTDSSPLHF
CDR3 DNA: TGTGCCAGCAGCCCGCCCGGGACAGATTCCTCACCCCTCCACTTT

D gene: -
J gene: TRBJ2-3
clone size: many
V gene: TRBV18
CDR3 protein: CASSPFERNTQYF
CDR3 DNA: TGTGCCAGCTCACCATTCGAGAGGAATACGCAGTATTTT

D gene: -
J gene: TRBJ2-7
clone size: -
V gene: TRBV7-2
CDR3 protein: CASSPRGMAYEQYF
CDR3 DNA: TGTGCCAGCAGCCCTCGAGGGATGGCCTACGAGCAGTACTTC

D gene: -
J gene: TRBJ1-6
clone size: few
V gene: TRBV10-3
CDR3 protein: CAIRTDVGGGNSPLHF
CDR3 DNA: TGTGCCATCAGGACGGACGTTGGGGGCGGGAATTCACCCCTCCACTTT

D gene: -
J gene: TRBJ2-1
clone size: few
V gene: TRBV11-2
CDR3 protein: CASSLGLNNEQFF
CDR3 DNA: TGTGCCAGCAGCTTGGGACTTAACAATGAGCAGTTCTTC

D gene: -
J gene: TRBJ2-1
clone size: many
V gene: TRBV6-1
CDR3 protein: CASKFTNEQFF
CDR3 DNA: TGTGCCAGCAAGTTTACAAATGAGCAGTTCTTC

D gene: -
J gene: TRBJ2-7
clone size: -
V gene: TRBV9
CDR3 protein: CASSVDPGSTYEQYF
CDR3 DNA: TGTGCCAGCAGCGTAGATCCCGGGAGTACTTACGAGCAGTACTTC

D gene: -
J gene: TRBJ1-2
clone size: few
V gene: TRBV6-6
CDR3 protein: CASSYRDGYTF
CDR3 DNA: TGTGCCAGCAGTTACAGGGACGGCTACACCTTC

D gene: -
J gene: TRBJ1-2
clone size: -
V gene: TRBV28
CDR3 protein: CASSGSPIKHGYTF
CDR3 DNA: TGTGCCAGCAGCGGGTCGCCGATAAAGCATGGCTACACCTTC

D gene: -
J gene: TRBJ1-1
clone size: many
V gene: TRBV29-1
CDR3 protein: CSVEDLDKNTEAFF
CDR3 DNA: TGCAGCGTTGAAGACCTCGACAAGAACACTGAAGCTTTCTTT

D gene: -
J gene: TRBJ2-6
clone size: -
V gene: TRBV28
CDR3 protein: CASGSSSGANVLTF
CDR3 DNA: TGTGCCAGCGGTAGTTCCTCTGGGGCCAACGTCCTGACTTTC

D gene: -
J gene: TRBJ2-1
clone size: few
V gene: TRBV19
CDR3 protein: CASTGPQLDNEQFF
CDR3 DNA: TGTGCCAGCACGGGACCCCAGCTAGACAATGAGCAGTTCTTC

D gene: TRBD1
J gene: TRBJ2-7
clone size: few
V gene: TRBV28
CDR3 protein: CASSSPPGGTYEQYF
CDR3 DNA: TGTGCCAGCAGTTCCCCCCCAGGGGGCACCTACGAGCAGTACTTC

D gene: -
J gene: TRBJ1-5
clone size: few
V gene: TRBV7-2
CDR3 protein: CASSSGSQLSNQPQHF
CDR3 DNA: TGTGCCAGCAGCTCCGGTAGCCAGTTGAGCAATCAGCCCCAGCATTTT

D gene: TRBD2
J gene: TRBJ2-7
clone size: -
V gene: TRBV5-1
CDR3 protein: CASTREGAYEQYF
CDR3 DNA: TGCGCCAGCACCCGGGAGGGGGCCTACGAGCAGTACTTC

D gene: -
J gene: TRBJ1-1
clone size: -
V gene: TRBV27
CDR3 protein: CASSLTPGVGTEAFF
CDR3 DNA: TGTGCCAGCAGTTTGACCCCAGGGGTTGGAACTGAAGCTTTCTTT

D gene: TRBD2
J gene: TRBJ2-7
clone size: few
V gene: TRBV7-7
CDR3 protein: CASSLGTSGHYEQYF
CDR3 DNA: TGTGCCAGCAGCTTAGGGACTAGCGGCCACTACGAGCAGTACTTC

D gene: TRBD1
J gene: TRBJ2-5
clone size: -
V gene: TRBV29-1
CDR3 protein: CSVAKGQAVETQYF
CDR3 DNA: TGCAGCGTAGCCAAAGGACAGGCTGTGGAGACCCAGTACTTC

D gene: TRBD2
J gene: TRBJ2-3
clone size: -
V gene: TRBV7-9
CDR3 protein: CASSPPGGTSTDTQYF
CDR3 DNA: TGTGCCAGCAGCCCCCCCGGGGGGACTAGCACAGATACGCAGTATTTT

D gene: TRBD2
J gene: TRBJ2-3
clone size: few
V gene: TRBV29-1
CDR3 protein: CSVDKAGGDTQYF
CDR3 DNA: TGCAGCGTTGATAAGGCGGGAGGAGATACGCAGTATTTT

D gene: -
J gene: TRBJ2-1
clone size: once
V gene: TRBV7-9
CDR3 protein: CASSLGVQEYNEQFF
CDR3 DNA: TGTGCCAGCAGCTTAGGAGTACAGGAGTACAATGAGCAGTTCTTC

D gene: -
J gene: TRBJ2-7
clone size: few
V gene: TRBV6-5
CDR3 protein: CASSYSGQRPLF
CDR3 DNA: TGTGCCAGCAGTTACTCCGGCCAACGACCTCTTTTC

D gene: -
J gene: TRBJ2-2
clone size: -
V gene: TRBV18
CDR3 protein: CASSPEQVAVTGELFF
CDR3 DNA: TGTGCCAGCTCACCGGAACAGGTGGCTGTTACCGGGGAGCTGTTTTTT

D gene: TRBD1
J gene: TRBJ2-5
clone size: -
V gene: TRBV29-1
CDR3 protein: CSVALGQGIETQYF
CDR3 DNA: TGCAGCGTTGCTCTGGGACAGGGTATTGAGACCCAGTACTTC

D gene: -
J gene: TRBJ1-2
clone size: -
V gene: TRBV19
CDR3 protein: CASTFKGFKGYTF
CDR3 DNA: TGTGCCAGTACCTTCAAAGGATTCAAAGGCTACACCTTC

D gene: -
J gene: TRBJ2-3
clone size: -
V gene: TRBV12-5
CDR3 protein: CASRTPLGDTQYF
CDR3 DNA: TGTGCTAGTCGAACTCCACTTGGGGATACGCAGTATTTT

D gene: TRBD1
J gene: TRBJ2-5
clone size: -
V gene: TRBV7-2
CDR3 protein: CASSVDREETQYF
CDR3 DNA: TGTGCCAGCAGCGTCGACAGGGAAGAGACCCAGTACTTC